A selection of T cell receptor beta chains follows, all from one sample in a study of cytomegalovirus exposure and HLA in healthy donors. TCRdb's table, derived via immunoSEQ multiplex PCR, lists solely in-frame clones and lacks some. The sample has roughly 100,000 clones, around 85% seen once. Sequenced: PBMCs. These receptors all stem from a man aged 25 to 40 in good health and CMV-seronegative. The CDR3 runs from the conserved cysteine through the conserved F or W. Fields, in order: V gene, J gene, D gene, CDR3 protein, CDR3 DNA. D genes are given only for firm matches.

>TRBV7-2|TRBJ2-7|NA
CASSLGRGSYEQYF
TGTGCCAGCAGCTTAGGGAGGGGCTCCTACGAGCAGTACTTC
>TRBV7-2|TRBJ2-7|TRBD2
CASSLTGLAGGSYEQYF
TGTGCCAGCAGCTTAACGGGACTAGCGGGAGGGTCCTACGAGCAGTACTTC
>TRBV7-9|TRBJ2-1|NA
CASSPPGNEQFF
TGTGCCAGCAGCCCTCCAGGGAATGAGCAGTTCTTC
>TRBV9|TRBJ1-2|NA
CASSALRGYGYTF
TGTGCCAGCAGCGCCCTCCGGGGCTATGGCTACACCTTC
>TRBV28|TRBJ2-3|TRBD2
CARSSVAGLSTDTQYF
TGTGCCAGAAGTTCCGTAGCGGGACTAAGCACAGATACGCAGTATTTT
>TRBV28|TRBJ2-7|TRBD1
CASLSGTGGYEQYF
TGTGCCAGCCTTTCCGGGACAGGGGGTTACGAGCAGTACTTC
>TRBV10-3|TRBJ2-2|TRBD1
CAISTSTGPGELFF
TGTGCCATCAGTACGTCGACAGGGCCCGGGGAGCTGTTTTTT
>TRBV30|TRBJ2-7|TRBD1
CACIPSGTGRNYEQYF
TGTGCCTGCATTCCCTCCGGGACAGGGAGGAACTACGAGCAGTACTTC
>TRBV4-1|TRBJ1-1|TRBD1
CASSLQGVRTEAFF
TGCGCCAGCAGCCTGCAGGGGGTTCGGACTGAAGCTTTCTTT
>TRBV6-5|TRBJ2-3|NA
CASRDSAKDTQYF
TGTGCCAGCAGGGACTCCGCTAAAGATACGCAGTATTTT
>TRBV25-1|TRBJ1-6|NA
CASSETTPNSPLHF
TGTGCCAGCAGTGAAACAACGCCAAATTCACCCCTCCACTTT